The rows below give T cell receptor beta chains drawn from one sample of a study of ipilimumab plus nivolumab after autologous stem cell transplantation. The protocol was immunoSEQ multiplex PCR, while the TCRdb copy is restricted to in-frame clones and leaves out a portion. This table holds roughly 86,000 clones, nearly 85% found once. The starting material was PBMCs, obtained in a trial of ipilimumab plus nivolumab as post-transplant consolidation. Every receptor here comes from a male donor with diffuse large B-cell lymphoma. Both conserved end residues are part of each CDR3. Fields, in order: D gene, clone size, J gene, V gene, CDR3 protein, CDR3 DNA. D genes are given only for firm matches. Rows give clone size only sometimes, using once, few, many, or a class for an expanded clone.

d_gene: -
abundance: many
j_gene: TRBJ1-1
v_gene: TRBV30
CDR3aa: CASDRAHTEAFF
CDR3nt: TGTGCCTCGGATCGGGCCCACACTGAAGCTTTCTTT

d_gene: -
abundance: -
j_gene: TRBJ1-5
v_gene: TRBV6-1
CDR3aa: CASSGPGHGGNQPQHF
CDR3nt: TGTGCCAGCAGTGGTCCGGGACATGGGGGCAATCAGCCCCAGCATTTT

d_gene: -
abundance: -
j_gene: TRBJ1-1
v_gene: TRBV28
CDR3aa: CASNSGDTEAFF
CDR3nt: TGTGCCAGCAATAGCGGGGACACTGAAGCTTTCTTT

d_gene: TRBD1
abundance: -
j_gene: TRBJ2-3
v_gene: TRBV5-4
CDR3aa: CASSRGQGALVVMTDTQYF
CDR3nt: TGTGCCAGCAGCCGTGGACAGGGGGCATTAGTCGTTATGACAGATACGCAGTATTTT

d_gene: TRBD1
abundance: few
j_gene: TRBJ2-2
v_gene: TRBV10-1
CDR3aa: CASSDHTGTVYDGAGELFF
CDR3nt: TGCGCCAGCAGTGACCACACCGGGACAGTTTACGACGGCGCCGGGGAGCTGTTTTTT

d_gene: TRBD1
abundance: -
j_gene: TRBJ2-5
v_gene: TRBV18
CDR3aa: CASSPLRDRAKETQYF
CDR3nt: TGTGCCAGCTCACCGCTCCGGGACAGGGCCAAAGAGACCCAGTACTTC

d_gene: -
abundance: -
j_gene: TRBJ2-1
v_gene: TRBV7-9
CDR3aa: CASSFTGRVMNEQFF
CDR3nt: TGTGCCAGCAGCTTTACGGGTAGGGTGATGAATGAGCAGTTCTTC

d_gene: -
abundance: -
j_gene: TRBJ2-5
v_gene: TRBV9
CDR3aa: CASSPTVSETQYF
CDR3nt: TGTGCCAGCAGCCCGACGGTTTCGGAGACCCAGTACTTC

d_gene: -
abundance: -
j_gene: TRBJ2-7
v_gene: TRBV6-1
CDR3aa: CASKKTYEQYF
CDR3nt: TGTGCCAGCAAAAAAACCTACGAGCAGTACTTC

d_gene: -
abundance: -
j_gene: TRBJ2-7
v_gene: TRBV27
CDR3aa: CASYPRGRIYEQYF
CDR3nt: TGTGCCAGCTACCCCCGGGGACGGATCTACGAGCAGTACTTC

d_gene: -
abundance: -
j_gene: TRBJ1-1
v_gene: TRBV18
CDR3aa: CASSPQGPNTEAFF
CDR3nt: TGTGCCAGCTCACCTCAGGGGCCGAACACTGAAGCTTTCTTT

d_gene: -
abundance: few
j_gene: TRBJ1-1
v_gene: TRBV14
CDR3aa: CASSQQAGTEAFF
CDR3nt: TGTGCCAGCAGCCAACAGGCAGGGACTGAAGCTTTCTTT

d_gene: TRBD1
abundance: -
j_gene: TRBJ2-5
v_gene: TRBV29-1
CDR3aa: CSVLKGAQETQYF
CDR3nt: TGCAGCGTGCTGAAGGGGGCCCAAGAGACCCAGTACTTC

d_gene: -
abundance: once
j_gene: TRBJ1-6
v_gene: TRBV7-2
CDR3aa: CASSLRSSSYNSPLHF
CDR3nt: TGTGCCAGCAGCTTACGAAGTAGCTCCTATAATTCACCCCTCCACTTT

d_gene: TRBD1
abundance: few
j_gene: TRBJ1-6
v_gene: TRBV6-5
CDR3aa: CASSYGRGLASPLHF
CDR3nt: TGTGCCAGCAGTTACGGGAGGGGGCTGGCTTCACCCCTCCACTTT

d_gene: TRBD2
abundance: -
j_gene: TRBJ2-5
v_gene: TRBV18
CDR3aa: CASSPRTSGGETQYF
CDR3nt: TGTGCCAGCTCACCGAGGACTAGCGGGGGAGAGACCCAGTACTTC

d_gene: -
abundance: -
j_gene: TRBJ1-1
v_gene: TRBV19
CDR3aa: CASSPPLNTEAFF
CDR3nt: TGTGCCAGTAGTCCCCCCTTGAACACTGAAGCTTTCTTT

d_gene: TRBD1
abundance: -
j_gene: TRBJ1-1
v_gene: TRBV29-1
CDR3aa: CSVLTPTGGNTEAFF
CDR3nt: TGCAGCGTCCTCACCCCGACAGGGGGGAACACTGAAGCTTTCTTT

d_gene: -
abundance: -
j_gene: TRBJ1-1
v_gene: TRBV2
CDR3aa: CASSDETLNTEAFF
CDR3nt: TGTGCCAGCAGTGATGAAACCCTGAACACTGAAGCTTTCTTT

d_gene: -
abundance: -
j_gene: TRBJ1-1
v_gene: TRBV7-3
CDR3aa: CASSFGRNTEAFF
CDR3nt: TGTGCCAGCAGCTTTGGCAGGAACACTGAAGCTTTCTTT

d_gene: -
abundance: -
j_gene: TRBJ2-3
v_gene: TRBV15
CDR3aa: CATSSLVGAGADTQYF
CDR3nt: TGTGCCACCAGCTCCCTGGTGGGGGCGGGGGCAGATACGCAGTATTTT

d_gene: TRBD2
abundance: -
j_gene: TRBJ2-5
v_gene: TRBV18
CDR3aa: CASSPLSGGGQETQYF
CDR3nt: TGTGCCAGCTCACCACTCAGCGGGGGGGGACAAGAGACCCAGTACTTC

d_gene: -
abundance: -
j_gene: TRBJ1-6
v_gene: TRBV5-1
CDR3aa: CASSSKFDSRNSPLHF
CDR3nt: TGCGCCAGCAGCTCAAAATTTGACAGTCGCAATTCACCCCTCCACTTT

d_gene: TRBD2
abundance: -
j_gene: TRBJ2-2
v_gene: TRBV27
CDR3aa: CASSSAMGGGANTGELFF
CDR3nt: TGTGCCAGCAGTTCTGCAATGGGCGGGGGGGCGAACACCGGGGAGCTGTTTTTT

d_gene: -
abundance: -
j_gene: TRBJ2-1
v_gene: TRBV7-2
CDR3aa: CASSPLTVSNEQFF
CDR3nt: TGTGCCAGCAGCCCCCTGACAGTAAGCAATGAGCAGTTCTTC

d_gene: TRBD2
abundance: -
j_gene: TRBJ2-3
v_gene: TRBV5-1
CDR3aa: CASSLATSGGRDF
CDR3nt: TGCGCCAGCAGCTTGGCAACTAGCGGGGGGAGGGACTTT

d_gene: -
abundance: -
j_gene: TRBJ1-1
v_gene: TRBV19
CDR3aa: CASRDLPNTEAFF
CDR3nt: TGTGCCAGTAGGGACCTTCCGAACACTGAAGCTTTCTTT

d_gene: -
abundance: -
j_gene: TRBJ1-6
v_gene: TRBV5-1
CDR3aa: CASSAFQRSSYNSPLHF
CDR3nt: TGCGCCAGCAGCGCGTTCCAGAGGAGCTCCTATAATTCACCCCTCCACTTT

d_gene: -
abundance: -
j_gene: TRBJ2-1
v_gene: TRBV7-2
CDR3aa: CASSFVPLDEQFF
CDR3nt: TGTGCCAGCAGCTTTGTGCCATTAGATGAGCAGTTCTTC

d_gene: -
abundance: -
j_gene: TRBJ2-6
v_gene: TRBV7-9
CDR3aa: CASSLGSSGANVLTF
CDR3nt: TGTGCCAGCAGCTTGGGTAGCTCTGGGGCCAACGTCCTGACTTTC

d_gene: -
abundance: -
j_gene: TRBJ1-1
v_gene: TRBV6-1
CDR3aa: CASSGRGDTEAFF
CDR3nt: TGTGCCAGCAGTGGACGGGGGGACACTGAAGCTTTCTTT

d_gene: -
abundance: -
j_gene: TRBJ1-1
v_gene: TRBV6-6
CDR3aa: CASSFLGLNTEAFF
CDR3nt: TGTGCCAGCAGTTTTTTAGGATTGAACACTGAAGCTTTCTTT

d_gene: -
abundance: -
j_gene: TRBJ2-4
v_gene: TRBV2
CDR3aa: CASTAQTGTGVQYF
CDR3nt: TGTGCCAGCACCGCACAGACGGGGACGGGAGTTCAGTACTTC

d_gene: -
abundance: -
j_gene: TRBJ2-1
v_gene: TRBV5-6
CDR3aa: CASSYYRDFDNEQFF
CDR3nt: TGTGCCAGCAGCTACTACCGGGACTTTGACAATGAGCAGTTCTTC

d_gene: -
abundance: once
j_gene: TRBJ1-2
v_gene: TRBV9
CDR3aa: CASSETVSYGYTF
CDR3nt: TGTGCCAGCAGCGAGACAGTGAGCTATGGCTACACCTTC

d_gene: -
abundance: -
j_gene: TRBJ2-3
v_gene: TRBV5-4
CDR3aa: CASSYGLGATTDTQYF
CDR3nt: TGTGCCAGCAGCTACGGACTGGGAGCTACCACAGATACGCAGTATTTT

d_gene: -
abundance: -
j_gene: TRBJ1-6
v_gene: TRBV30
CDR3aa: CAWSSPDSFSPLHF
CDR3nt: TGTGCCTGGAGTAGTCCGGACAGTTTTTCACCCCTCCACTTT

d_gene: TRBD2
abundance: -
j_gene: TRBJ2-5
v_gene: TRBV5-6
CDR3aa: CASSSSNSGGARETQYF
CDR3nt: TGTGCCAGCAGCTCCTCCAATAGCGGGGGGGCCCGAGAGACCCAGTACTTC

d_gene: -
abundance: -
j_gene: TRBJ2-7
v_gene: TRBV5-1
CDR3aa: CASSSDGTSYEQYF
CDR3nt: TGCGCCAGCAGCTCCGACGGGACCTCCTACGAGCAGTACTTC

d_gene: -
abundance: -
j_gene: TRBJ1-1
v_gene: TRBV18
CDR3aa: CASSQMGAGAEAFF
CDR3nt: TGTGCCAGCTCACAAATGGGGGCGGGGGCTGAAGCTTTCTTT

d_gene: -
abundance: -
j_gene: TRBJ1-2
v_gene: TRBV2
CDR3aa: CASRPNQGSYGYTF
CDR3nt: TGTGCCAGCAGACCCAACCAGGGGAGTTATGGCTACACCTTC

d_gene: -
abundance: -
j_gene: TRBJ2-5
v_gene: TRBV30
CDR3aa: CAWTDPTTAETQYF
CDR3nt: TGTGCCTGGACGGACCCGACTACGGCGGAGACCCAGTACTTC

d_gene: TRBD1
abundance: -
j_gene: TRBJ1-1
v_gene: TRBV5-1
CDR3aa: CASSSGQLGTEAFF
CDR3nt: TGCGCCAGCAGCTCGGGACAGTTGGGCACTGAAGCTTTCTTT